This TCR beta chain was sequenced for a study of spatial heterogeneity in lung cancer. General study points: Mutation tallies in tumors tracked expanded intratumoral alpha and beta TCR counts. Tallies of expanded TCRs, which were sorted into ubiquitous and regional groups, correlated with counts of ubiquitous and regional nonsynonymous mutations, respectively.

On each TCR cDNA molecule, a unique molecular identifier was present. MiXCR, run by TCRdb on the 5' RACE reads, gives a single entry per CDR3 protein. Of 1,500 to 2,000 distinct CDR3 sequences listed, just over 20% are singletons. The CDR3 covers 15 residues. With 5 bases clipped from V and 5 bases from J, the junction kept 11 bases outside the gene matches. The time point is: sample taken at primary tumor resection. This clonotype is large by share. Antigen specificity is unknown. The clonotype comes from a male donor with early-stage non-small cell lung cancer. The sequences come from lung tumor tissue, collected at surgery. The rearrangement links TRBV12-3 or TRBV12-4 to TRBJ2-5, with TRBD1 matching 7 bases. This CDR3 is CASSPGQAPGETQYF. For the CDR3, the DNA is TGTGCCAGCAGTCCAGGACAGGCCCCCGGGGAGACCCAGTACTTC.